The 8 T cell receptor beta chains presented below share a single source sample, sequenced in a study of shared clonotypes between healthy human individuals. TCRdb keeps only in-frame clones here, not all; method: immunoSEQ multiplex PCR. Here the sample spans roughly 510,000 clones, 75% to 80% being singletons. Sample: PBMCs. The receptor set was obtained from a woman in her thirties or forties in good health. Some clones in this sample may be carry-over from other donors' samples.

The chain recombines TRBV7-9 with TRBJ2-3; D perhaps matches TRBD1 (6 bases). With 11 bases removed from V and 6 bases from J, the gap between germline ends came to 18 bases. This CDR3 contains 13 residues. Germline CDR1 reads SEHNR; CDR2 reads FQNEAQ (reference sequence). CDR3 sequence reads: CAGGPRGTDTQYF. The CDR3 DNA is TGTGCCGGTGGGCCCAGGGGTACGGATACGCAGTATTTT.

The CDR3 loop is CASSPTPGQGPSSYEQYF. CDR3 in DNA: TGTGCCAGCTCACCGACGCCGGGACAGGGGCCGAGCTCCTACGAGCAGTACTTC. The chain is built from TRBV18 and TRBJ2-7, with 10 bases fitting TRBD1. In germline, CDR1 is KGHSH, CDR2 LQKENI. CDR3 size: 18 residues. V was pared by 3 bases and J by 0 bases, with 11 bases of the junction left unmatched.

The rearrangement uses TRBV11-1 and TRBJ2-1; a weak D match, TRBD2 (6 bases). CDR3 length equals 13 residues. Germline CDR1 is SGHAT and CDR2 is FQDESV (reference sequence). With 3 bases removed from V and 6 bases from J, the gap between germline ends came to 9 bases. In DNA form, the CDR3 reads TGTGCCAGCAGCTTGGGGAGGCCCAATGAGCAGTTCTTC. Translating it yields CASSLGRPNEQFF.

This clone has only one observation. This chain connects TRBV9 to TRBJ1-4, with D tentatively TRBD1 (5 bases). The CDR3 length is 15 residues. Trimming pared 3 bases from V and 12 bases from J, leaving 21 bases between. CDR1 is SGDLS, CDR2 YYNGEE, per germline. The CDR3 reads CASSGTMGLHRQLFF. The CDR3 nucleotides read TGTGCCAGCAGCGGCACCATGGGACTCCACCGACAACTGTTTTTT.

In its sample, this clone was seen once. V is TRBV7-6 and J is TRBJ2-3; D might be TRBD2 (5 bases). The CDR3 has 16 residues. Looked up from germline, CDR1 is SGHVS and CDR2 is FNYEAQ. The ends were cut back, 2 bases at V and 4 bases at J, with 16 bases in the middle. CDR3 loop: CASSLRRGGLADTQYF. CDR3 bases: TGTGCCAGCAGCTTACGGCGCGGAGGCCTCGCAGATACGCAGTATTTT.

This chain connects TRBV27 to TRBJ2-4; TRBD2 might be the D (6 bases). Germline V gives CDR1 MNHEY, CDR2 SMNVEV (reference sequence). V was pared by 0 bases and J by 7 bases, with 13 bases between. The CDR3 has 15 amino acids. CDR3 region: CASSLSRREWNIQYF. CDR3 bases: TGTGCCAGCAGTTTATCGAGGAGGGAGTGGAACATTCAGTACTTC.

The rearrangement joins TRBV4-1 to TRBJ2-7; 7 bases agree with TRBD2. V lost 1 base and J lost 2; bases outside the gene matches: 14. The CDR3 extends over 18 amino acids. CDR1 is MGHRA, CDR2 YSYEKL, per germline. The CDR3 DNA sequence: TGCGCCAGCAGCCAAGCCCGCTTTGCCCGGGAGGTCGCCTACGAGCAGTACTTC. The encoded protein is CASSQARFAREVAYEQYF.

By proportion, this clone is medium-sized. Other DNA sequences in this specimen translate into the identical CDR3. V and J are TRBV5-1 and TRBJ1-2, with D possibly being TRBD1 (6 bases). CDR1 is SGHRS, CDR2 YFSETQ, per germline. The V end was cut by 5 bases, the J end by 8 bases, with 22 bases between. CDR3 length equals 15 residues. CDR3 region: CASSPLGAGVYGYTF. The CDR3 DNA reads as TGCGCCAGCAGTCCGTTGGGCGCAGGGGTTTACGGCTACACCTTC. Variable domain in full (rest from reference TRBV5-1 and TRBJ1-2): KAGVTQTPRYLIKTRGQQVTLSCSPISGHRSVSWYQQTPGQGLQFLFEYFSETQRNKGNFPGRFSGRQFSNSRSEMNVSTLELGDSALYLCASSPLGAGVYGYTFGSGTRLTVV.